One T cell receptor beta chain is described in this entry. Antigen: not known. Researchers ran the PCR with 60 Vbeta and 13 Jbeta primers. Repertoires were generated with immunoSEQ multiplex PCR, while TCRdb's copy carries only in-frame clones and drops some. The repertoire consists of some 200,000 clones, with roughly 68% occurring once and the leading ten covering 1.5% to 2%. The data were obtained in a study of cytomegalovirus exposure and HLA in healthy donors. The study, taken as a whole, reports: Most CMV-associated TCR beta chains were later found to appear HLA-restricted. Cytomegalovirus association was listed for 150 to 200 TCR beta chains.

The CDR3 contains 15 residues. Trimming shortened V by 9 bases and J by 4 bases, and 16 bases separated the two germline ends. The germline CDR1 and CDR2 sequences are MNHEY and SMNVEV (reference sequence). The donors gave bone marrow, and they were healthy. The chain uses TRBV27 and TRBJ1-6; the D gene is possibly TRBD1 (5 bases). The source of this sequence is a woman in her 30s in good health and CMV-seronegative. Source material: PBMCs. CDR3 sequence (DNA): TGTGCCAGTAGGTCGTGGGGGGATTATAATTCACCCCTCCACTTT. This gives the protein CASRSWGDYNSPLHF.